This T cell receptor (beta chain) was recovered during a study of T cells in Graves' hyperthyroidism and ophthalmopathy. RNA transcripts served as the template for amplifying TCR beta CDR3 regions. First-round RT-PCR of the TCR CDR3 relied on the HTBI primer set. MiXCR was run by TCRdb on the multiplex PCR reads, yielding one entry per CDR3 protein. The sample lists 350,000 or so distinct CDR3 sequences, around 20% seen once, with around 45% in the top ten. The CDR3 is 14 residues long. The germline V and J ends were trimmed by 6 bases and 0 bases, with 12 bases remaining between them. The TCR was taken from a woman between 50 and 59 years old with Graves' hyperthyroidism. The sample comprised blood. The chain is built from TRBV12-3 or TRBV12-4 and TRBJ2-7, with a tentative D call TRBD1 (6 bases). As DNA, the CDR3 is TGTGCCAGCAGACTGGGACATTCCTCCTACGAGCAGTACTTC. Encoded protein: CASRLGHSSYEQYF.